This T cell receptor (beta chain) stems from a study of cytomegalovirus exposure and HLA in healthy donors (dated by TCRdb to 2016 to 2017). General notes on the study: According to a later analysis, the 120 or so validation repertoires were produced on the same platform as the 666 repertoires of the first cohort. High-throughput TCR immunosequencing, statistical association of individual TCRs with disease status, and machine learning were combined to predict cytomegalovirus infection status. A separate validation cohort of approximately 130 different subjects was used in addition to the approximately 670-subject first cohort. The aim of the study was to test whether cataloging public T cell receptors could identify signatures of past pathogen exposure.

Concerning this clone itself: Its antigen is still unknown. Base qualities are not at hand, and no much larger clone is one base apart.

General conclusions and limits of the study: A total of about 150 TCR beta chains were listed by the study as associated with cytomegalovirus. In vitro tests confirmed that a few of the cytomegalovirus-associated TCR beta chains recognize cytomegalovirus antigens. According to the authors, the approach could potentially be generalized to other disease states and immunological phenotypes. Most TCR sequences were observed very rarely across donors, whereas some public TCRs were present in many individuals. The classifier was reported to diagnose cytomegalovirus status with high specificity and sensitivity in both the original cohort and the validation cohort. A later analysis had no HLA typing for the validation cohort, so co-occurrence there was scored across all 130 or so repertoires. Subsequent analysis determined that TCRs grouped into clusters in the first cohort also showed a tendency toward co-occurrence across the roughly 130 validation repertoires, and approximately 94% of cluster scores exceeded 0.

Libraries were built with the immunoSEQ multiplex PCR assay. The authors' pipeline ran thus. To diagnose cytomegalovirus status from the catalog of TCR beta chain sequences, a statistical classification framework was built. Not all clones reach the TCRdb copy of this immuneACCESS table, which keeps in-frame sequences only. Checked studies attribute under half of the gap to unresolved V genes and leave the rest unexplained. V and J calls and clone size follow that table, whereas D and trimming were derived from the DNA. The sample profile shows tens of thousands of clones; around 90% of them were found once. Roughly 1.1% of the sample rests with the top ten. Separate from the approximately 700-subject first cohort, the validation cohort of 120 subjects was the group to which the donors belonged. The sample taken for sequencing was PBMCs. This sequence originates from a man between 18 and 35 years old in good health and CMV-seronegative.

CDR3 protein: CASSWDRGNFGEQFF. The DNA sequence follows: TGTGCCAGCAGCTGGGACAGGGGGAATTTCGGGGAGCAGTTCTTC. In this chain, TRBV7-2 is recombined with TRBJ2-1; a stretch of 11 junction bases matches TRBD1. CDR1 and CDR2 were assigned from the germline V gene as SGHTA and FQGNSA. Trimming accounts for 4 bases at V and 10 bases at J, while the number of junction bases matched to no gene is 9. There are 15 amino acids in the CDR3, from cysteine to phenylalanine inclusive. CDR3 DNA only is kept here, 45 bases in frame from base 1.